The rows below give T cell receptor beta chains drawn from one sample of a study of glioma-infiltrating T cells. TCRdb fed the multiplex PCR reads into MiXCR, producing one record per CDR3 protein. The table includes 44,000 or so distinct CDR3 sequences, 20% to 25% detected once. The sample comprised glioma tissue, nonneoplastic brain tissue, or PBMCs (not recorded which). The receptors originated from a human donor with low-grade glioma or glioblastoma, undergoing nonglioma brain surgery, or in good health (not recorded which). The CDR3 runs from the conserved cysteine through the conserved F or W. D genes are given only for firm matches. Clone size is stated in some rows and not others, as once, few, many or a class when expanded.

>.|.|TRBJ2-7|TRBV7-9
CASSRKGHRYEQYF
TGTGCCAGCAGCCGAAAGGGACACCGCTACGAGCAGTACTTC
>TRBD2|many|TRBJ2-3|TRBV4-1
CASSQFSGRAADTQYF
TGCGCCAGCAGCCAATTTAGCGGGAGGGCCGCAGATACGCAGTATTTT
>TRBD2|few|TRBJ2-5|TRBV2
CASSVRSGGFGETQYF
TGTGCCAGCAGTGTTCGAAGCGGGGGCTTTGGAGAGACCCAGTACTTC
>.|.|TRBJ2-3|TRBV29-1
CSVRVGQSGTDTQYF
TGCAGCGTGAGGGTAGGGCAGAGTGGCACAGATACGCAGTATTTT
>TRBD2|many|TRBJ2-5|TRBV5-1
CASSLPRSGGQETQYF
TGCGCCAGCAGCTTGCCGAGGAGCGGGGGACAAGAGACCCAGTACTTC
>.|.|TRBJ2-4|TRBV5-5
CASSSTNGRNIQYF
TGTGCCAGCAGCTCTACTAACGGGAGAAACATTCAGTACTTC
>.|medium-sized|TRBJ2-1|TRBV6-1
CASSLSAYNEQFF
TGTGCCAGCTCCCTCTCGGCCTACAATGAGCAGTTCTTC
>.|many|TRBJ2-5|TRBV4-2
CASSQVLRGGSETQYF
TGTGCCAGCAGCCAAGTTCTCAGGGGAGGGTCAGAGACCCAGTACTTC
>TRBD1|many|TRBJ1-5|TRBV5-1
CASSLGTGLNQPQHF
TGCGCCAGCAGCTTGGGGACAGGCTTGAATCAGCCCCAGCATTTT
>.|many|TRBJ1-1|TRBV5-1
CASSAFSGANTEAFF
TGCGCCAGCAGCGCGTTTTCAGGGGCGAACACTGAAGCTTTCTTT
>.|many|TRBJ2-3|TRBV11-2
CASSPRMTDTQYF
TGTGCCAGCAGCCCCCGAATGACAGATACGCAGTATTTT
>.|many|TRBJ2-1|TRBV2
CASSEVRSEQFF
TGTGCCAGCAGTGAAGTTAGGAGTGAGCAGTTCTTC
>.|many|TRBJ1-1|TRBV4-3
CASSQGTGTMNTEAFF
TGCGCCAGCAGCCAGGGCACAGGGACTATGAACACTGAAGCTTTCTTT
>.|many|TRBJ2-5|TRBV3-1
CASSQAGQETQYF
TGTGCCAGCAGCCAAGCGGGCCAAGAGACCCAGTACTTC
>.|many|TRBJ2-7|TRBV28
CASSQTLVVHEQYF
TGTGCCAGCAGTCAGACATTGGTAGTCCACGAGCAGTACTTC
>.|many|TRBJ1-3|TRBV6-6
CASSYSAGNTIYF
TGTGCCAGCAGTTACTCGGCTGGAAACACCATATATTTT
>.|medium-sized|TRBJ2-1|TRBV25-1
CASSEDQYNEQFF
TGTGCCAGCAGTGAAGACCAATACAATGAGCAGTTCTTC
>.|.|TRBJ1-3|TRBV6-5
CASGYSAGNTIYF
TGTGCCAGCGGCTACTCGGCTGGAAACACCATATATTTT
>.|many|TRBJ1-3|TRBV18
CASSPWSSGNTIYF
TGTGCCAGCTCACCTTGGAGCTCTGGAAACACCATATATTTT
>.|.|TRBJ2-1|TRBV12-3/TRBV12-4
CASSLQTEQFF
TGTGCCAGCAGTTTACAAACTGAGCAGTTCTTC
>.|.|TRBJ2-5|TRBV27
CARSFSGFRGPETQYF
TGTGCCCGCAGTTTCTCGGGATTCCGGGGTCCAGAGACCCAGTACTTC
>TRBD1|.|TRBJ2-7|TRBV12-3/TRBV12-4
CASTPTGTGGAGEQHF
TGTGCCAGCACCCCCACCGGGACAGGGGGCGCGGGGGAGCAGCACTTC
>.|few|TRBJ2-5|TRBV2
CASSEPQGTQYF
TGTGCCAGCAGTGAACCTCAGGGGACCCAGTACTTC
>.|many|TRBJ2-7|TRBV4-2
CASSQDLGYEQYF
TGTGCCAGCAGCCAAGATCTGGGATACGAGCAGTACTTC
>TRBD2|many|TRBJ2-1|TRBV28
CASSLKAGGPLWNEQFF
TGTGCCAGCAGTTTAAAAGCGGGAGGGCCTCTTTGGAATGAGCAGTTCTTC
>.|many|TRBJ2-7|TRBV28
CASSLGYSYEQYF
TGTGCCAGCAGTTTAGGGTACTCCTACGAGCAGTACTTC
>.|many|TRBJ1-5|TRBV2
CASSEAGNQPQHF
TGTGCCAGCAGTGAGGCAGGGAATCAGCCCCAGCATTTT
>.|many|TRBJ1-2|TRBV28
CASSREFYGYTF
TGTGCCAGCAGCCGGGAGTTCTATGGCTACACCTTC
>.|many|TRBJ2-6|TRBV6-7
CASTIGREISGANVLTF
TGTGCCAGCACCATAGGGCGAGAGATTTCTGGGGCCAACGTCCTGACTTTC
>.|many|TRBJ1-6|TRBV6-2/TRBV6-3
CASSLTGPHDGSPLHF
TGTGCCAGCAGCCTAACAGGTCCCCACGATGGCTCACCCCTCCACTTT
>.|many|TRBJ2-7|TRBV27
CASSRLGPYEQYF
TGTGCCAGCAGCCGATTGGGTCCCTACGAGCAGTACTTC
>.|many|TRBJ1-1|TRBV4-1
CASSQVGRGLSAEAFF
TGCGCCAGCAGCCAGGTCGGCAGGGGATTAAGCGCTGAAGCTTTCTTT
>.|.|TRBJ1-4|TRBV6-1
CAISESRGGNKKLFF
TGTGCCATCAGTGAGTCAAGGGGAGGCAATAAAAAACTGTTTTTT
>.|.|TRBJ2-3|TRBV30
CACVSGSTDTKYF
TGTGCCTGCGTTAGCGGAAGCACAGATACGAAGTATTTT
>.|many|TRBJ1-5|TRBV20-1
CSATTIAGTRGSSQPQHF
TGCAGTGCTACCACAATAGCCGGGACGAGGGGGTCCAGCCAGCCCCAGCATTTT
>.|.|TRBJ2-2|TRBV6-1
CAISEDGFTVELFF
TGTGCCATCAGTGAAGACGGTTTCACCGTGGAGCTGTTTTTT
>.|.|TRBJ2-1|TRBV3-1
CASSQGRDSYNEQFF
TGTGCCAGCAGCCAAGGAAGGGATTCCTACAATGAGCAGTTCTTC
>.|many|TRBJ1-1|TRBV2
CASSVGGTPEAFF
TGTGCCAGCAGTGTCGGCGGAACCCCTGAAGCTTTCTTT
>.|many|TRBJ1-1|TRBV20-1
CSARGHINTEAFF
TGCAGTGCTAGGGGACACATAAACACTGAAGCTTTCTTT
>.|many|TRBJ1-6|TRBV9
CASSVIWDSPLHF
TGTGCCAGCAGCGTAATTTGGGATTCACCCCTCCACTTT
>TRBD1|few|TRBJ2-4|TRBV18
CASSPIGQVDSKNIQYF
TGTGCCAGCTCACCGATTGGACAGGTAGATTCCAAAAACATTCAGTACTTC
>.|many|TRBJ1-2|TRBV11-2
CASSPGPAYGYTF
TGTGCCAGCAGCCCCGGGCCGGCCTATGGCTACACCTTC
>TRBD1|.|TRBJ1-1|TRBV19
CASSPDRGPGNTEAFF
TGTGCCAGTAGTCCTGACAGGGGACCGGGCAACACTGAAGCTTTCTTT
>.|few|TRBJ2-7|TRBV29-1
CSVQGGDHPTYEQYF
TGCAGCGTTCAGGGGGGGGATCACCCCACCTACGAGCAGTACTTC
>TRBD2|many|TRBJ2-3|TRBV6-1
CASRGAGSTDTQYF
TGTGCCAGCAGGGGAGCGGGGAGCACAGATACGCAGTATTTT
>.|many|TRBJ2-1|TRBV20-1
CSARDPPKSNEQFF
TGCAGTGCTAGAGATCCTCCTAAATCCAATGAGCAGTTCTTC
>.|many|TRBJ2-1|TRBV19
CASSIAALRRNEQFF
TGTGCCAGTAGTATCGCGGCCCTCCGTCGGAATGAGCAGTTCTTC
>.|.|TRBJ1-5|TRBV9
CASSVGPNSNQPQHF
TGTGCCAGCAGCGTAGGGCCAAATAGCAATCAGCCCCAGCATTTT
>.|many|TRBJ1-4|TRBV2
CASSESESMDEKLFF
TGTGCCAGCAGTGAAAGTGAGAGTATGGATGAAAAACTGTTTTTT
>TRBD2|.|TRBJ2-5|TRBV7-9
CASSLAGGTSGTVTQYF
TGTGCCAGCAGCTTAGCGGGCGGGACTAGCGGGACAGTGACCCAGTACTTC
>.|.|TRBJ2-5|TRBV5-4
CASSAAGTSETQYF
TGTGCCAGCAGTGCAGCCGGGACCTCAGAGACCCAGTACTTC